Each of the 6 T cell receptor beta chains below was sequenced from the same sample in a study of monozygotic twins with cystic fibrosis. Assay: immunoSEQ multiplex PCR; the TCRdb copy retains only in-frame clones and omits some. The table has about 26,000 clones, approximately 96% seen once. Material: blood. The receptor source for this set is a girl aged 2-15 years with cystic fibrosis.

The chain uses TRBV9 and TRBJ2-3, with a possible D match to TRBD2 (6 bases). Germline-derived CDR1 and CDR2 are SGDLS and YYNGEE. V lost 6 bases to trimming and J lost 1 base, with 9 bases between them. The length of the CDR3 is 13 residues. The CDR3 DNA sequence: TGTGCCAGCATATCGGGAGGCACAGATACGCAGTATTTT. The encoded protein is CASISGGTDTQYF.

The rearrangement joins TRBV5-5 to TRBJ2-7; no clear D. Germline V gives CDR1 SGHKS, CDR2 YYEKEE (reference sequence). The CDR3 covers 14 residues. Trimming pared 1 base from V and 1 base from J, leaving 9 bases between. The CDR3 DNA reads TGTGCCAGCAGCTTGTTCAGTGGGTCCTACGAGCAGTACTTC. Protein: CASSLFSGSYEQYF.

The J gene is TRBJ2-1, the V gene TRBV6-4, with 9 bases aligning to TRBD2. Germline assignment: CDR1 MRHNA and CDR2 SNTAGT. The junction had 8 bases not matched to a gene; V was cut back by 4 bases and J by 7 bases. This CDR3 has 15 residues. The CDR3: CASSVGLASGNEQFF. The CDR3 DNA reads TGTGCCAGCAGTGTTGGACTAGCGTCGGGAAATGAGCAGTTCTTC.

J is TRBJ1-5 and V is TRBV6-5; a possible D gene is TRBD1 (5 bases). This CDR3 region has 13 residues. The germline V gene encodes CDR1 MNHEY and CDR2 SVGAGI. The V end lost 8 bases, the J end lost 4 bases, and 12 bases lay between the germline ends. CDR3 nucleotides: TGTGCCAGCGGAGACAGTTCGAATCAGCCCCAGCATTTT. It specifies CASGDSSNQPQHF.

The V and J genes are TRBV5-6 and TRBJ1-2; D not resolved. The CDR3 has 12 residues. The germline gives CDR1 SGHDT, CDR2 YYEEEE. V lost 4 bases and J 12 bases, leaving 16 bases between the germline ends. In DNA form, the CDR3 reads TGTGCCAGCAGCGGGCGGCGAAGGGAGAACACCTTC. As protein: CASSGRRRENTF.

The J gene is TRBJ1-5, the V gene TRBV7-8, with D tentatively TRBD1 (5 bases). V dropped 5 bases and J dropped 0 bases, with 17 bases sitting between them. CDR3 length equals 17 residues. Germline lookup yields CDR1 SGHVS and CDR2 FQNEAQ. CDR3 protein: CASSNRPGLNSNQPQHF. CDR3 in DNA: TGTGCCAGCAGCAATCGACCGGGACTGAATAGCAATCAGCCCCAGCATTTT. The variable domain in full, completed from reference TRBV7-8 and TRBJ1-5, reads GAGVSQSPRYKVAKRGQDVALRCDPISGHVSLFWYQQALGQGPEFLTYFQNEAQLDKSGLPSDRFFAERPEGSVSTLKIQRTQQEDSAVYLCASSNRPGLNSNQPQHFGDGTRLSIL.